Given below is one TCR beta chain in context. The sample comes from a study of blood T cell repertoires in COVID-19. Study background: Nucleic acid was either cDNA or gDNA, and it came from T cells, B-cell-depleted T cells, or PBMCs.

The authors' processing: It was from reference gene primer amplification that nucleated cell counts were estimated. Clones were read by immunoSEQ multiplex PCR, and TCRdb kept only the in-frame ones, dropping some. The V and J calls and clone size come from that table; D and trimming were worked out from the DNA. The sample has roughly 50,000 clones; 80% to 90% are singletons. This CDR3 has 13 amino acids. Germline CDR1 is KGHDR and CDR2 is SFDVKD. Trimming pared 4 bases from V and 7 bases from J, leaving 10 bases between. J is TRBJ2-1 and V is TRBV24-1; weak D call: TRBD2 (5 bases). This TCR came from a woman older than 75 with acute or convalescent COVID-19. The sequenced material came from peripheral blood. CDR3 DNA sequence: TGTGCCACCAGTGAGGCGGGTAAGAATGAGCAGTTCTTC. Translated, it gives CATSEAGKNEQFF.